The entry below describes one TCR beta chain. Sample-barcoded 5' priming and a J-beta primer mix drove a second PCR of roughly 6 to 12 cycles. MiXCR, run by TCRdb on the 5' RACE reads, gives a single entry per CDR3 protein. The table lists about 1.4 million distinct CDR3 sequences, around 55% of them singletons. The data were obtained in a study of blood T cells in healthy people across ages. V shed 4 bases and J shed 4 bases, with 13 bases lying between them. The V gene's germline CDR1 is MGHDK and CDR2 SYGVNS. There are 14 residues in the CDR3. Sequences were obtained from blood. The chain employs TRBV25-1 and TRBJ1-2; D is possibly TRBD1 (5 bases). The sequence derives from a man aged 18-30 years in good health. The CDR3, as DNA: TGTGCCAGCAGTGCGAAGGGACGCGCCTATGGCTACACCTTC. Translating gives CASSAKGRAYGYTF.